Reported below is one TCR beta chain. Its antigen is not known. The sample is drawn from a study of shared clonotypes between healthy human individuals. Study conclusions and caveats: Among donors, the sharing of clonotypes was expected to be influenced by sequencing depth.

The germline CDR1 and CDR2 sequences are SGHTS and YDEGEE. V dropped 5 bases and J dropped 0 bases, with 12 bases sitting between them. CDR3 length: 15 amino acids. Unsorted PBMC replicate PCRs used roughly 270 ng DNA, approximately 30,000 T cell genomes. The table came from immunoSEQ multiplex PCR; TCRdb's copy has only in-frame clones and leaves some out. In the table there are more than 450,000 clones, around 79% of which are singletons. The V gene is TRBV5-8, the J gene TRBJ1-3; the D gene is possibly TRBD1 (6 bases). The source of this sequence is a woman between 40 and 55 years old in good health. Some clones in this sample may be carry-over from other donors' samples. What was sequenced was PBMCs. CDR3 protein: CASRPRGNSGNTIYF. The CDR3 DNA is TGTGCCAGCAGACCCAGGGGAAACTCTGGAAACACCATATATTTT.